Listed here are 25 T cell receptor beta chains from one sample, sequenced in a study of cytomegalovirus exposure and HLA in healthy donors. Profiled with immunoSEQ multiplex PCR; TCRdb holds only in-frame clones, not every one. The repertoire holds 150,000 to 200,000 clones, less than 85% seen once, with roughly 15% in the top ten. The sample was PBMCs. The receptors stem from a man younger than 35 in good health and CMV-seropositive.

The rearrangement joins TRBV28 to TRBJ2-6; no clear D. Trimming removed 4 bases from V and 1 base from J, with 11 bases in between. CDR3 length: 16 amino acids. Germline V CDR1 and CDR2: MDHEN, SYDVKM. CDR3 sequence (DNA): TGTGCCAGCAGTTCTAATCGGTGGTCTGGGGCCAACGTCCTGACTTTC. It is translated as CASSSNRWSGANVLTF. Full variable domain (rest looked up from reference TRBV28 and TRBJ2-6): DVKVTQSSRYLVKRTGEKVFLECVQDMDHENMFWYRQDPGLGLRLIYFSYDVKMKEKGDIPEGYSVSREKKERFSLILESASTNQTSMYLCASSSNRWSGANVLTFGAGSRLTVL.

This chain connects TRBV7-8 to TRBJ2-7, with D tentatively TRBD2 (5 bases). Germline CDR1 SGHVS, CDR2 FQNEAQ. The CDR3 consists of 14 residues. V lost 5 bases to trimming and J lost 2 bases, with 13 bases between them. The chain's CDR3 is CASSPTGITYEQYF. CDR3 DNA: TGTGCCAGCAGCCCGACCGGGATTACCTACGAGCAGTACTTC.

The chain couples TRBV6-1 to TRBJ2-7; TRBD2 agrees at 12 bases. After removal of 9 bases from V and 0 bases from J, the junction contained 6 bases not matched to a gene. This CDR3 contains 15 residues. Germline V gene data show CDR1 as MNHNS and CDR2 as SASEGT. CDR3 in amino acids: CARGRTSGISYEQYF. The CDR3, as DNA: TGTGCCAGGGGTCGGACTAGCGGGATCTCCTACGAGCAGTACTTC.

This sequence joins TRBV27 and TRBJ2-2; 8 nucleotides line up with TRBD2. CDR1 and CDR2 from the germline V gene are MNHEY and SMNVEV (reference sequence). The V gene end was trimmed by 3 bases and the J gene end by 6 bases; junction bases not matched to a gene: 6. CDR3 length: 15 amino acids. Here the CDR3 DNA reads TGTGCCAGCAGTTTTGGGACTAGTAGATCCGGGGAGCTGTTTTTT. Translation gives CASSFGTSRSGELFF.

This clone was detected only a few times. The rearrangement uses TRBV7-9 and TRBJ2-1, with TRBD2 matching 8 bases. The V and J ends lost 5 bases and 12 bases, in that order; junction bases with no gene match: 15. The CDR3 is 15 amino acids. Germline V lookup: CDR1 SEHNR, CDR2 FQNEAQ (reference sequence). CDR3 loop: CASSTSWLAGGGQFF. DNA of the CDR3: TGTGCCAGCAGCACGTCGTGGCTAGCGGGCGGGGGGCAGTTCTTC.

This chain connects TRBV29-1 to TRBJ2-2; weak D call: TRBD2 (6 bases). Germline CDR1 and CDR2: SQVTM and ANQGSEA. V was pared by 7 bases and J by 5 bases, with 17 bases between. This CDR3 spans 14 amino acids. The CDR3: CSAGGTAGTGELFF. For the CDR3, the DNA is TGCAGCGCAGGAGGGACGGCGGGTACCGGGGAGCTGTTTTTT.

The chain has TRBV7-9 and TRBJ2-7; TRBD1 is a possible D gene (6 bases). CDR3 size: 14 residues. The germline V gene has CDR1 SEHNR and CDR2 FQNEAQ (reference sequence). Trimming cost V 4 bases and J 1 base, with 11 bases left between them. In nucleotides, the CDR3 is TGTGCCAGCAGCTCCTCGACAGGATCCTACGAGCAGTACTTC. Amino acid sequence: CASSSSTGSYEQYF.

The rearrangement uses TRBV18 and TRBJ1-1; the match to TRBD1 covers 8 bases. The V segment lost 5 bases and the J segment 1 base; nucleotides outside the gene matches: 6. Germline V gene sequence: CDR1 KGHSH, CDR2 LQKENI. The CDR3 length is 15 residues. The CDR3 nucleotides are TGTGCCAGCTCATCGGGACAGGCGACGAACACTGAAGCTTTCTTT. Translation: CASSSGQATNTEAFF.

The V gene is TRBV28, the J gene TRBJ2-7; 8 bases are shared with TRBD2. Germline CDR1 reads MDHEN; CDR2 reads SYDVKM. Trimming at V came to 5 bases and at J to 6 bases, leaving 21 bases not matched to a gene. There are 18 residues in the CDR3. The CDR3 reads CASSPYSGTYLQQVEQYF. CDR3 sequence (DNA): TGTGCCAGCAGTCCCTATAGCGGGACATACCTCCAACAGGTCGAGCAGTACTTC. The entire variable domain, with the rest obtained from reference TRBV28 and TRBJ2-7, is as follows: DVKVTQSSRYLVKRTGEKVFLECVQDMDHENMFWYRQDPGLGLRLIYFSYDVKMKEKGDIPEGYSVSREKKERFSLILESASTNQTSMYLCASSPYSGTYLQQVEQYFGPGTRLTVT.

The chain employs TRBV10-2 and TRBJ1-1; D is perhaps TRBD1 (5 bases). V lost 6 bases, J lost 1 base, and 21 bases lay in between. CDR1 and CDR2 (germline): WSHSY, SAAADI. The CDR3 runs 17 residues. CDR3 sequence reads: CASRLEGRGVGNTEAFF. The CDR3 coding sequence is TGCGCCAGCAGGCTTGAGGGGCGGGGGGTTGGGAACACTGAAGCTTTCTTT.

This sequence joins TRBV30 and TRBJ2-1, with a tentative D call TRBD2 (5 bases). CDR3 length equals 16 residues. V was shortened by 7 bases and J by 1 base, with 20 bases between the two germline ends. CDR1 is GTSNPN and CDR2 is SVGIG in the germline V gene (reference sequence). CDR3 residues: CAFSTYGLQSYNEQFF. For the CDR3, the DNA is TGTGCCTTCTCCACCTACGGACTCCAATCCTACAATGAGCAGTTCTTC.

For this clone: Other DNA sequences in this specimen translate into the identical CDR3. V is TRBV5-1 and J is TRBJ1-1, with 8 nucleotides matching TRBD1. J gave up 2 bases and V 0 bases, and 3 bases lay outside the gene matches. The CDR3 runs 15 residues. Germline V gene lookup returns CDR1 SGHRS and CDR2 YFSETQ. The CDR3 protein is CASSLGAGGNTEAFF. In nucleotides, the CDR3 is TGCGCCAGCAGCTTGGGGGCAGGGGGCAACACTGAAGCTTTCTTT.

Worth noting for this clone: One junction end does not reproduce the germline sequence, and a read error may be involved. The gene calls are TRBV5-4 and TRBJ2-1, with a weak D call TRBD1 (8 bases). The germline gives CDR1 SGHNT, CDR2 YYREEE (reference sequence). The CDR3 is 17 amino acids. The CDR3 region is CGASQGGHRQSYNEQFF. The CDR3 bases are TGCGGGGCTTCACAGGGGGGGCATCGGCAGTCCTACAATGAGCAGTTCTTC.

In this sample, this clone turned up once. J is TRBJ2-2 and V is TRBV7-3, with D tentatively TRBD1 (5 bases). V dropped 4 bases and J dropped 6 bases, with 9 bases sitting between them. Germline CDR1 is SGHTA and CDR2 is FQGTGA. The CDR3 is 13 residues long. Here the CDR3 DNA reads TGTGCCAGCAGCTCCCTGGGGCCCGGGGAGCTGTTTTTT. Its translation is CASSSLGPGELFF.

This clone has a single count. The V and J genes are TRBV7-2 and TRBJ2-3, with TRBD1 identical over 9 bases. The CDR3 loop spans 16 amino acids. The germline gives CDR1 SGHTA, CDR2 FQGNSA. Trimming took 4 bases from V and 4 from J; bases not matched to a gene: 9. The CDR3 loop reads CASSSPQGAPPDTQYF. In nucleotides, the CDR3 is TGTGCCAGCAGCTCCCCACAGGGGGCGCCCCCAGATACGCAGTATTTT. The complete variable domain, with remaining parts taken from reference TRBV7-2 and TRBJ2-3, reads GAGVSQSPSNKVTEKGKDVELRCDPISGHTALYWYRQSLGQGLEFLIYFQGNSAPDKSGLPSDRFSAERTGGSVSTLTIQRTQQEDSAVYLCASSSPQGAPPDTQYFGPGTRLTVL.

The J gene is TRBJ2-5, the V gene TRBV28; D may be TRBD2 (5 bases). This CDR3 spans 14 amino acids. The V gene's germline CDR1 is MDHEN and CDR2 SYDVKM. The ends were cut back, 3 bases at V and 4 bases at J, with 12 bases in the middle. As DNA, the CDR3 is TGTGCCAGCAGTTTCCTCCCTGGGAGAGAGACCCAGTACTTC. Translation gives CASSFLPGRETQYF.

V gene TRBV10-3 combines with J gene TRBJ1-2, with TRBD1 matching over 7 bases. Germline V lookup: CDR1 ENHRY, CDR2 SYGVKD. The CDR3 spans 14 residues. The V segment lost 3 bases and the J segment 4 bases; nucleotides outside the gene matches: 5. The CDR3 spells CAISEPDRAYGYTF. Here the CDR3 DNA reads TGTGCCATCAGTGAACCCGACAGGGCCTATGGCTACACCTTC.

The chain carries TRBV27 and TRBJ2-7; possibly TRBD1 for D (6 bases). Germline loops: CDR1 MNHEY, CDR2 SMNVEV (reference sequence). Trimming shortened V by 5 bases and J by 3 bases, and 17 bases separated the two germline ends. The CDR3 covers 15 residues. This CDR3 is CASSPTTGTFYEQYF. CDR3 bases: TGTGCCAGCAGTCCAACCACAGGGACCTTCTACGAGCAGTACTTC.

The CDR3 sequence: CASSLRSSGLDEQFF. The CDR3 nucleotides read TGCGCCAGCAGCTTAAGGAGTTCGGGTTTAGATGAGCAGTTCTTC. The chain is built from TRBV5-1 and TRBJ2-1; the D is unclear. Germline V gene sequence: CDR1 SGHRS, CDR2 YFSETQ. V lost 2 bases and J 8 bases, leaving 17 bases between the germline ends. This CDR3 is built from 15 residues.

The chain employs TRBV7-9 and TRBJ2-1, with 10 bases fitting TRBD1. The CDR3 length is 15 residues. Trimming cost V 5 bases and J 6 bases; bases outside gene matches: 7. CDR1 and CDR2 from the germline V gene are SEHNR and FQNEAQ (reference sequence). DNA for the CDR3: TGTGCCAGCAGCCCGGTGGGGACAGGGGTCAATGAGCAGTTCTTC. Translating it yields CASSPVGTGVNEQFF.

In its sample, this clone was seen once. The chain employs TRBV7-9 and TRBJ1-3; TRBD1 matches 8 bases. The J segment lost 7 bases and the V segment lost 0 bases, leaving 5 bases of the junction unmatched. The CDR3 contains 15 residues. Germline CDR1 is SEHNR and CDR2 is FQNEAQ (reference sequence). The CDR3 DNA follows: TGTGCCAGCAGCTTAGCCCGGACAGGGAGGAACACCATATATTTT. Its protein product is CASSLARTGRNTIYF.

CDR3 loop: CASSVAGTLNTEAFF. The CDR3 region has the DNA TGTGCCAGCAGCGTAGCCGGGACATTGAACACTGAAGCTTTCTTT. The rearrangement uses TRBV9 and TRBJ1-1, with D maybe TRBD1 (6 bases). The V end was cut by 0 bases, the J end by 0 bases, with 9 bases between. The germline V gene encodes CDR1 SGDLS and CDR2 YYNGEE. This CDR3 contains 15 residues.

This chain joins TRBV6-1 and TRBJ1-6, with D perhaps matching TRBD1 (5 bases). Germline V CDR1 and CDR2: MNHNS, SASEGT. V was clipped by 5 bases and J by 3 bases, with 8 bases between them. This CDR3 spans 14 amino acids. CDR3 loop: CASSRTRYNSPLHF. The CDR3 DNA follows: TGTGCCAGCAGTAGGACACGCTATAATTCACCCCTCCACTTT.

This clone showed up just once. The V gene is TRBV28, the J gene TRBJ2-7; unclear D gene. The CDR3 loop spans 13 amino acids. V gave up 3 bases and J gave up 3 bases, with 9 bases separating them. CDR1 MDHEN and CDR2 SYDVKM come from the germline V gene. The CDR3 sequence is CASSFSKLYEQYF. The CDR3 region has the DNA TGTGCCAGCAGTTTTTCCAAACTCTACGAGCAGTACTTC.

This chain connects TRBV27 to TRBJ1-5; TRBD1 aligns across 8 bases. CDR3 size: 14 residues. The trim removed 2 bases at V and 7 bases at J, leaving 4 bases unmatched. Germline V gene sequence: CDR1 MNHEY, CDR2 SMNVEV (reference sequence). CDR3 bases: TGTGCCAGCAGTTTAGGACAGGGTGGACAGCCCCAGCATTTT. It encodes CASSLGQGGQPQHF.